The clone carrying this TCR beta chain appeared a few times. Its specificity is unknown. One junction end does not reproduce the germline sequence, and a read error may be involved. Relying on iRepertoire HTBI primers and Arm-PCR of CDR3 regions, the team built TCR beta libraries. TCRdb reanalysed the multiplex PCR reads using MiXCR and keeps one entry per CDR3 protein. The sample includes some 470,000 distinct CDR3 sequences, 20% to 25% of them seen just once. Time point in this sample: persistent/refractory GD, antithyroid drugs over 5 years with positive TRAb. The TCR library was prepared using RNA isolated from PBMCs. The data belong to a study of regulatory T cells in long-lasting Graves disease. Study results and limitations: Owing to a sample size that was small, accuracy may have been reduced. Persistent patients shared more public clonotypes (2,741) than new patients (approximately 900). For persistent Graves' patients, TCR diversity was lower than for newly diagnosed ones.

CDR3 length equals 15 residues. Germline V gives CDR1 SGHAT, CDR2 FQNNGV. This sequence originates from a female donor with Graves disease. Here the sequenced sample was peripheral blood mononuclear cells (PBMCs), taken when the disease was refractory, from a patient treated with antithyroid drugs. V and J are TRBV11-2 and TRBJ1-4; TRBD1 aligns across 8 bases. CDR3 nucleotide sequence: TGTGCCAGCAGCGTAGACAGGGGAACTAATGAAAAACTGTTTTTT. Amino acids: CASSVDRGTNEKLFF.